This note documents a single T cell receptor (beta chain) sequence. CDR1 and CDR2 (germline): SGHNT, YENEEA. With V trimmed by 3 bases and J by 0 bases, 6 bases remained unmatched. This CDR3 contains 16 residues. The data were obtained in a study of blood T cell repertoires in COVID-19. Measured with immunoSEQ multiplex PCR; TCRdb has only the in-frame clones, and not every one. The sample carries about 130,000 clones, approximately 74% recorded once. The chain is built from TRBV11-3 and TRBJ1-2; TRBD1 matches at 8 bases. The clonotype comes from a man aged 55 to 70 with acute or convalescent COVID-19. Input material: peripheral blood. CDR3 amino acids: CASSLTDRGSNYGYTF. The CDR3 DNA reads TGTGCCAGCAGCTTGACCGACAGGGGATCTAACTATGGCTACACCTTC.